A selection of T cell receptor beta chains follows, all from one sample in a study of tumor-infiltrating lymphocytes in primary liver carcinoma. TCRdb fed the multiplex PCR reads into MiXCR, producing one record per CDR3 protein. The data show some 320,000 distinct CDR3 sequences, around three fifths seen once. Sequencing was done on a sample of peripheral blood. Receptors were obtained from a man in his forties with primary liver carcinoma and hepatitis B virus infection. CDR3s include the opening cysteine and the closing phenylalanine or tryptophan. D genes are given only for firm matches. Only some rows state a clone size, as once, few, many or a class for expanded clones.

d_call	cdr3_length	clone_size	j_call	v_call	cdr3_nt	cdr3_aa
NA	14	NA	TRBJ2-1	TRBV7-9	TGTGCCAGCACTTCCCTCGGGGCCCTCAGTGAGCAGTTCTTC	CASTSLGALSEQFF
TRBD1	15	NA	TRBJ1-1	TRBV10-3	TGTGTCATCAGGACAGGGGGGGTACGTAAGACTGAAGCTTTCTTT	CVIRTGGVRKTEAFF
TRBD1	13	NA	TRBJ1-5	TRBV2	TGTGCCAGCATGGGACAGAGTAATCAGCCCCAGCATTTT	CASMGQSNQPQHF
NA	15	NA	TRBJ2-7	TRBV6-1	TGTGCCAGCGGCCGCGGCTCCACGGGGGAGTACGAGCAGTGCTTC	CASGRGSTGEYEQCF
NA	14	NA	TRBJ2-3	TRBV29-1	TGCAGCGTTAAATCCTACAGGGTGCCAGATACGCGGTATTTT	CSVKSYRVPDTRYF
NA	14	NA	TRBJ2-5	TRBV5-6	TGTGCCAGCAGCTTGGATGCTAGCCAAGATACCCACTACTTC	CASSLDASQDTHYF
TRBD1	15	NA	TRBJ2-2	TRBV6-2/TRBV6-3	TGTGCCAGCACTTTCGCAGGGGGCGGTACTGGGGAGCTGTTTTTT	CASTFAGGGTGELFF
TRBD2	15	NA	TRBJ2-7	TRBV28	TGTGCCAGCAGTGCGCGACTAGCGGTCCACTACGAGCAGTACTTC	CASSARLAVHYEQYF
NA	12	NA	TRBJ2-2	TRBV6-2/TRBV6-3	TGTGCCAGCAATCGTCGAACCGGGGAGCTGTTTTTT	CASNRRTGELFF
NA	15	few	TRBJ2-3	TRBV5-4	TGTGCCAGCAGCGAATCGGTCCTTCGCACAGATACGCAGTATTTT	CASSESVLRTDTQYF
NA	18	NA	TRBJ2-6	TRBV6-5	TGTACCAGCAGTCTGGACCCACGGCCCCTCTCTGGGGCCAACGCCCTGACTTTC	CTSSLDPRPLSGANALTF
TRBD2	13	NA	TRBJ2-1	TRBV11-2	TGTACCAGCAGCTGGACTAGCGGTGGTGAGCAGTTCTTC	CTSSWTSGGEQFF
NA	13	NA	TRBJ2-5	TRBV19	TGTGCCAGCAGTTCACGATTCCAAGAGACCAAGTACTTC	CASSSRFQETKYF
NA	14	NA	TRBJ1-5	TRBV7-2	TGTGTCAGCAGCCCTCACAGGAGCAATCAGCCCCAGCATTTT	CVSSPHRSNQPQHF
TRBD2	17	NA	TRBJ2-1	TRBV19	TGTGCCAGTAGTCAACAGGGAAGCGGGAGACTCAACAATGAGCAGTTCTTC	CASSQQGSGRLNNEQFF
NA	19	NA	TRBJ2-6	TRBV12-3/TRBV12-4	TGTACCAGCAGTCCCCTGCGGGGCTTGTCATTATCTGGGGCCAGCGTCCTGACTTTC	CTSSPLRGLSLSGASVLTF
NA	14	NA	TRBJ2-5	TRBV11-2	TGTGCCAGCAGCTTAGCGACCTCCAAAGAGACACAGTACTTC	CASSLATSKETQYF
TRBD1	13	NA	TRBJ1-1	TRBV6-6	TGTGCTAGCAGTTACACAGGGGGCACTGGAGCTTTCTTT	CASSYTGGTGAFF
NA	13	NA	TRBJ2-2	TRBV10-3	TGTGCCATCAGGGAGGGGAACATCGGGGAGCTGTTTTTT	CAIREGNIGELFF
TRBD2	16	once	TRBJ2-3	TRBV6-6	TGTGCCAGCAGGAAAGGGACTAGCGGGAGGACGGATACGCAGTATTTT	CASRKGTSGRTDTQYF
TRBD1	16	once	TRBJ2-7	TRBV29-1	TGCAGCGTAGTACGCCCCAACGTTCAGGGGGCCTGCGAGCAGTACTTC	CSVVRPNVQGACEQYF
TRBD1	14	many	TRBJ2-3	TRBV29-1	TGCAGCGTCCATAAGACAGGGGGGAGTGATACGCAGTATTTT	CSVHKTGGSDTQYF
NA	14	NA	TRBJ2-1	TRBV11-1	TGTGACATCTCGGACGGCTTTTTGAGGGATGGGCAGTTCTTC	CDISDGFLRDGQFF
TRBD2	15	NA	TRBJ2-7	TRBV11-2	TGTGCCAGGAGCTCTAGCGGGAGGAAATCCTACAAGCAGTACTTC	CARSSSGRKSYKQYF
TRBD2	14	NA	TRBJ2-1	TRBV6-1	TGTGCCAGCACGACTAGCGGGAGGGTCAATGAGCAGTTCTTC	CASTTSGRVNEQFF
NA	15	many	TRBJ2-4	TRBV6-6	TGTGCCAGCAGTTACTCAGCGGAGGGGAGAAACATTCAGTACTTC	CASSYSAEGRNIQYF
NA	14	NA	TRBJ2-2	TRBV11-2	TGTGCCAGCAGCTTGTCAGGGTCCACCGTGGAGCAGTTTTTT	CASSLSGSTVEQFF
NA	19	many	TRBJ2-1	TRBV4-1	TGCGCCAGCAGCCAAGAGAAGGGGCGCAAGGTCGACAACAACAATGAGCAGTTCTTC	CASSQEKGRKVDNNNEQFF
NA	15	NA	TRBJ1-3	TRBV5-1	TGCGCCAGCAGCTTAGGGGCTACCTCTGGAAACACCATATATTTT	CASSLGATSGNTIYF
NA	16	many	TRBJ2-7	TRBV12-3/TRBV12-4	TGTGCCAGCAGTTTAAATTCTGGGCAGATTCCCTACGAGCAGTACTTC	CASSLNSGQIPYEQYF
NA	16	NA	TRBJ2-1	TRBV29-1	TGCATCGTTGATGGGCGAGGGGGAGCCCTTGTGAATGAGCAGTTCTTC	CIVDGRGGALVNEQFF
NA	14	many	TRBJ2-3	TRBV6-5	TGTGCCAGCAGTTTAGCGGAGCTCACAGATACGCAGTATTTT	CASSLAELTDTQYF
TRBD2	14	few	TRBJ2-1	TRBV12-3/TRBV12-4	TGTGCCAGCAGTTTTAAGGGGCGGGAGAGTGAGCAGTTCTTC	CASSFKGRESEQFF
NA	15	NA	TRBJ1-2	TRBV7-2	TGTGCCAGCAGCTTAGATGATCGGCCAAACTATGGCTACACCTTC	CASSLDDRPNYGYTF
NA	12	many	TRBJ2-3	TRBV29-1	TGCAGCGTTGTGCGGGGCACAGATACGCAGTATTTT	CSVVRGTDTQYF
NA	11	once	TRBJ2-3	TRBV29-1	TGCAGCATTATGGCGGCAGATACGCAGTATTTT	CSIMAADTQYF
NA	17	many	TRBJ2-1	TRBV4-1	TGCGCCAGCAGCCAAGATGGGCTAGCGTATACCTACAATGAGCAGTTCTTC	CASSQDGLAYTYNEQFF
NA	13	NA	TRBJ2-7	TRBV6-5	TGTGCCAGCAGGGGGATAGGCGAGTGCGAGCAGTACTTC	CASRGIGECEQYF
NA	13	NA	TRBJ2-7	TRBV28	TGTGCCAGCAGCGGGGACTCCGTTTACGAGCAGTACTTC	CASSGDSVYEQYF
NA	14	many	TRBJ1-5	TRBV6-2/TRBV6-3	TGTGCCAGCAGCCGTCAAGGGATAAATCAGCCCCAGCATTTT	CASSRQGINQPQHF
TRBD1	13	NA	TRBJ1-4	TRBV5-1	TGCGCCAGCAGCTCCGACAGGGTTGAAAAACTGTTTTTT	CASSSDRVEKLFF
TRBD2	15	NA	TRBJ2-7	TRBV7-6	TGTGCCAGCAGCTCGCTAGCGGGGGGTTGTGGCGAGCAGTACTTC	CASSSLAGGCGEQYF
NA	13	NA	TRBJ1-1	TRBV5-5	TGTGCCGGCAGCTTGGAGTGGGACACTGAAGCTTTCTTT	CAGSLEWDTEAFF
NA	17	NA	TRBJ1-2	TRBV24-1	TGTGCCACCAGTATGGCGGGAAGGACATGGGGAAACTATGGCTACACCTTC	CATSMAGRTWGNYGYTF